The 10 T cell receptor beta chains below all came from one sample that was sequenced in a study of breast tumors, draining lymph nodes, adjacent tissues. TCRdb independently ran MiXCR on the multiplex PCR reads; one entry per CDR3 protein. The repertoire has approximately 180,000 distinct CDR3 sequences, 33% of them found once; the top ten carry approximately 3.9%. Breast cancer patients provided tissue from their axillary draining lymph nodes. Sequenced material: axillary lymph node tissue. Every receptor here comes from a female donor with breast cancer. Some clones in this sample may be carry-over from other donors' samples.

This clonotype was picked up many times. The V and J genes are TRBV9 and TRBJ2-7; D may be TRBD1 (5 bases). The CDR3 extends over 14 amino acids. The germline V gene encodes CDR1 SGDLS and CDR2 YYNGEE. V was clipped by 0 bases and J by 2 bases, with 9 bases between them. The CDR3 DNA reads TGTGCCAGCAGCGTAGACCAGGGCCCCTACGAGCAGTACTTC. Protein sequence: CASSVDQGPYEQYF.

This clonotype has a count of ten or more. The V gene is TRBV7-3, the J gene TRBJ2-1; TRBD2 aligns across 14 bases. The ends lost 2 bases at V and 9 bases at J; junction bases unmatched: 6. The CDR3 runs to 16 residues. The germline CDR1 and CDR2 sequences are SGHTA and FQGTGA. The CDR3 region is CASSLDGTSGSSEQFF. The CDR3 DNA reads as TGTGCCAGCAGCTTAGATGGGACTAGCGGGAGTAGTGAGCAGTTCTTC.

This chain connects TRBV30 to TRBJ1-4, with 10 bases that match TRBD1. Germline CDR1 GTSNPN, CDR2 SVGIG (reference sequence). With V trimmed by 8 bases and J by 3 bases, 15 bases remained unmatched. The CDR3 is 17 residues long. The CDR3 DNA reads as TGTGCCCGACTAGCGGGACAGGGGAGGGGAGCTAATGAAAAACTGTTTTTT. Protein sequence: CARLAGQGRGANEKLFF. The full variable domain, its missing parts supplied by reference TRBV30 and TRBJ1-4, is SQTIHQWPATLVQPVGSPLSLECTVEGTSNPNLYWYRQAAGRGLQLLFYSVGIGQISSEVPQNLSASRPQDRQFILSSKKLLLSDSGFYLCARLAGQGRGANEKLFFGSGTQLSVL.

This rearrangement joins TRBV18 to TRBJ2-6; TRBD1 matches at 8 bases. This CDR3 contains 18 residues. Trimming removed 2 bases from V and 2 bases from J; junction bases left unmatched: 8. Germline V gives CDR1 KGHSH, CDR2 LQKENI. CDR3 sequence (DNA): TGTGCCAGCTCACCATTCGGACAGGGACCCCCTGGGGCCAACGTCCTGACTTTC. Amino acid sequence: CASSPFGQGPPGANVLTF. Filled out from reference TRBV18 and TRBJ2-6, the complete variable domain reads NAGVMQNPRHLVRRRGQEARLRCSPMKGHSHVYWYRQLPEEGLKFMVYLQKENIIDESGMPKERFSAEFPKEGPSILRIQQVVRGDSAAYFCASSPFGQGPPGANVLTFGAGSRLTVL.

The sample holds many counts of this clonotype. V gene TRBV29-1 combines with J gene TRBJ1-2; possibly TRBD1 for D (5 bases). This CDR3 is built from 15 residues. V shed 6 bases and J shed 3 bases, with 20 bases lying between them. Germline CDR1 SQVTM, CDR2 ANQGSEA. The CDR3 loop reads CSVPATGPYDYGYTF. The CDR3 DNA sequence: TGCAGCGTCCCAGCCACGGGGCCGTATGACTATGGCTACACCTTC.

This clonotype has ten or more counts. The CDR3 DNA sequence: TGTGCCAGCAGCTTGACGGCTGGCGAGCAGTACTTC. Protein sequence: CASSLTAGEQYF. The chain recombines TRBV5-8 with TRBJ2-7; D is uncertain. Germline CDR1 reads SGHTS; CDR2 reads YDEGEE. The CDR3 consists of 12 residues. V was clipped by 1 base and J by 6 bases, with 8 bases between them.

The CDR3 DNA is TGCGCCAGCAGCTTAGGGCGCGGCGGGGGGCGATTCTTC. Its protein is CASSLGRGGGRFF. The rearrangement links TRBV5-1 to TRBJ2-1; 8 bases match TRBD2. The germline V gene encodes CDR1 SGHRS and CDR2 YFSETQ. The CDR3 contains 13 residues. The V gene end was trimmed by 2 bases and the J gene end by 16 bases; junction bases not matched to a gene: 11.

This clonotype was observed a few times. A much larger clone differs from this one at a single base, so this may be a read error. The chain couples TRBV20-1 to TRBJ1-5; D is unclear. Germline V CDR1 and CDR2: DFQATT, SNEGSKA (reference sequence). Trimming pared 2 bases from V and 3 bases from J, leaving 17 bases between. This CDR3 has 16 amino acids. DNA for the CDR3: TGCAGTGCTAGATCTTTGAGGATATTCGCCAATCAGCCCCAGCATTTT. As protein: CSARSLRIFANQPQHF.

This clonotype was detected many times. The rearrangement links TRBV19 to TRBJ2-1; TRBD2 matches at 8 bases. Unmatched junction bases numbered 4, after V lost 6 bases and J lost 0 bases. Germline loops: CDR1 LNHDA, CDR2 SQIVND (reference sequence). This CDR3 has 15 residues. CDR3 sequence reads: CASRAGGLSYNEQFF. The CDR3, as DNA: TGTGCCAGTAGGGCGGGGGGACTCTCCTACAATGAGCAGTTCTTC.

V usage is TRBV6-4 and J usage is TRBJ2-6; D perhaps matches TRBD1 (5 bases). Looked up from germline, CDR1 is MRHNA and CDR2 is SNTAGT. The CDR3 spans 16 residues. The ends were cut back, 5 bases at V and 3 bases at J, with 14 bases in the middle. The CDR3 protein is CASSHSWGIGANVLTF. CDR3 DNA: TGTGCCAGCAGTCATTCATGGGGCATTGGGGCCAACGTCCTGACTTTC.